Here is one T cell receptor (beta chain) with its context. A junction end diverges from the germline sequence, so it may reflect a read error. PCR was performed a second time for roughly 7 to 12 cycles using a sample-barcoded 5' primer and a J-beta primer mix. TCRdb analysed the 5' RACE reads with MiXCR anew, one entry per CDR3 protein. Seen here are around 1,500,000 distinct CDR3 sequences, roughly 30% observed once, and the top ten hold 7.7%. This specimen belongs to a study of blood T cells in healthy people across ages. CDR3 length: 14 amino acids. Germline values: CDR1 MNHNS, CDR2 SASEGT. The rearrangement joins TRBV6-1 to TRBJ2-3; D gene uncertain. Sequenced sample: blood. The clonotype was recovered from a woman aged 25 to 39 in good health. CDR3 sequence reads: CASSEASGGDTQYF. DNA of the CDR3: TGCGCCAGCAGTGAAGCCTCAGGCGGCGATACGCAGTATTTT.